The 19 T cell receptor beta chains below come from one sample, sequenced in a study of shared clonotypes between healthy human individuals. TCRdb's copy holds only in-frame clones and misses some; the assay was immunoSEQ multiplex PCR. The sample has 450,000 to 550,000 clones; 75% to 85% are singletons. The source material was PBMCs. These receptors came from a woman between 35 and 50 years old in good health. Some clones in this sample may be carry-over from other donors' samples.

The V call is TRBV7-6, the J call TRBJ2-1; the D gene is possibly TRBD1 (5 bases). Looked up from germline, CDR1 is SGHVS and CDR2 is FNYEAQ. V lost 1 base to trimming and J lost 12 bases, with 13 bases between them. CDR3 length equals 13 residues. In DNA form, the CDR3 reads TGTGCCAGCAGCTTAGTGGGGCCCTCAGCGCAGTTCTTC. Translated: CASSLVGPSAQFF.

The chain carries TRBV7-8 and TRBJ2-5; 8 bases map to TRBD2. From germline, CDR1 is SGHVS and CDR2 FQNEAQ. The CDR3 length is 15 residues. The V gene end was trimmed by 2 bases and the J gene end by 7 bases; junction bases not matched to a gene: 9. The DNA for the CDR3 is TGTGCCAGCAGCTTAATCCCGGGAGGGAGGGGGACCCAGTACTTC. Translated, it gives CASSLIPGGRGTQYF.

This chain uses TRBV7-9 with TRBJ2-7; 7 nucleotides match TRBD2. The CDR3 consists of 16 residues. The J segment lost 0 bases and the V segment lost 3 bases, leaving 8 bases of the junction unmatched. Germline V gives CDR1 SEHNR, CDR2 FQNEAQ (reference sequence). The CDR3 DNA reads TGTGCCAGCAGCTTGGGGGAGGGGCAGAGCTCCTACGAGCAGTACTTC. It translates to CASSLGEGQSSYEQYF.

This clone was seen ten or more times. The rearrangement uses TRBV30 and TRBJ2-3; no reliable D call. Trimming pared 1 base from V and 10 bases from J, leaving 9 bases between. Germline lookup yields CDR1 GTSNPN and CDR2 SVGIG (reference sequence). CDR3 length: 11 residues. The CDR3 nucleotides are TGTGCCTGGAGTGCGTCCCGGCCGCAGTATTTT. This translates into CAWSASRPQYF.

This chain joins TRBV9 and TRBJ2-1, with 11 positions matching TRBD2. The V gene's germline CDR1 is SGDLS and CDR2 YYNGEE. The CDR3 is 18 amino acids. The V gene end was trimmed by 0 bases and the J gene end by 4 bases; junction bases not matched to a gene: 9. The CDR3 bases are TGTGCCAGCAGCGTAGACCCTAGCGGGAGGACTACTTACAATGAGCAGTTCTTC. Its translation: CASSVDPSGRTTYNEQFF.

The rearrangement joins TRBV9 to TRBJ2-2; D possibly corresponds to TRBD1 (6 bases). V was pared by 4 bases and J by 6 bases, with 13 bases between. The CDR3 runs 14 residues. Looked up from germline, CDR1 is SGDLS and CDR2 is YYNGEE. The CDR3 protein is CASSTGTFAGELFF. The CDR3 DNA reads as TGTGCCAGCAGCACAGGGACGTTTGCCGGGGAGCTGTTTTTT.

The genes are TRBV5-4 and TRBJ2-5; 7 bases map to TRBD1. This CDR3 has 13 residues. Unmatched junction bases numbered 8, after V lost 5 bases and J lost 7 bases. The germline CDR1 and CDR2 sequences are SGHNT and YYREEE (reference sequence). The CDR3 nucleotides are TGTGCCAGCAGTATCAGGGGGACGGTGACCCAGTACTTC. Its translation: CASSIRGTVTQYF.

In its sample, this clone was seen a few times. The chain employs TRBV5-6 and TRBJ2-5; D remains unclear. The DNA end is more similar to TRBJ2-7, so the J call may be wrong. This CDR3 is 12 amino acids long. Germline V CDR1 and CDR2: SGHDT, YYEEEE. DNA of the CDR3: TGTGCCAGCAGCTACGCGGCCTACGAGCAGTACTTC. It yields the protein CASSYAAYEQYF.

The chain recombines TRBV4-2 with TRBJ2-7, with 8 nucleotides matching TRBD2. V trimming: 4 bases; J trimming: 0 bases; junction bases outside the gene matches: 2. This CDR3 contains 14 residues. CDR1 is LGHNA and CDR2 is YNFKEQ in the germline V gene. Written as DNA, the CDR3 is TGTGCCAGCAGCCTAGCGGGGAGCTCCTACGAGCAGTACTTC. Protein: CASSLAGSSYEQYF.

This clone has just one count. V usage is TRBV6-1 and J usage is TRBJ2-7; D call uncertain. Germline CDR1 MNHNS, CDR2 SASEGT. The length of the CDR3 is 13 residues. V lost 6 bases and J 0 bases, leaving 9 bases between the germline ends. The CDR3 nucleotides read TGTGCCAGCAGCCCCAGGTACTCCTACGAGCAGTACTTC. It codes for CASSPRYSYEQYF.

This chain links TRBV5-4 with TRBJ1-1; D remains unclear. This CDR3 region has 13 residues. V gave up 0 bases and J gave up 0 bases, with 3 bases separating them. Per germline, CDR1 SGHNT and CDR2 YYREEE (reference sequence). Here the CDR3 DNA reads TGTGCCAGCAGCTTGGCGGTGAACACTGAAGCTTTCTTT. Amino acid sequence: CASSLAVNTEAFF.

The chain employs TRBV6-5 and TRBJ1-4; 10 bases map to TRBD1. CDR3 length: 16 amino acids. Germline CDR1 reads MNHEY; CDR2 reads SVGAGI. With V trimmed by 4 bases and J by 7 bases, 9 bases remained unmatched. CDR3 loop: CASSWGRQGAAEKLFF. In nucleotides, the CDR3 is TGTGCCAGCAGTTGGGGCAGACAGGGGGCGGCTGAAAAACTGTTTTTT.

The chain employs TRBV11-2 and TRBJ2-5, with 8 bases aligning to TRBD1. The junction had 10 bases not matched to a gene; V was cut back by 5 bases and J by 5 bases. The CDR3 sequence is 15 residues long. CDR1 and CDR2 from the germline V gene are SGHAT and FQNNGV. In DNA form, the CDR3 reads TGTGCCAGCAGCACGTGGACAGGGCCTAGGGAGACCCAGTACTTC. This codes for CASSTWTGPRETQYF.

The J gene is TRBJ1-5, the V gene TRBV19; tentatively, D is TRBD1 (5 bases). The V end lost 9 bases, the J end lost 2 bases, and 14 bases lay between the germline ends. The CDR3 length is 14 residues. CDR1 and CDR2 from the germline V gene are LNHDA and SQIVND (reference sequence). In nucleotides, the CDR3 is TGTGCCAGGGGGCAGGGAAAGGGCAATCAGCCCCAGCATTTT. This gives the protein CARGQGKGNQPQHF.

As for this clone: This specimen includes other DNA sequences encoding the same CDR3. CDR3 region: CASSPTGGETQYF. The CDR3, as DNA: TGTGCCAGCAGCCCGACAGGGGGAGAGACCCAGTACTTC. The gene calls are TRBV5-4 and TRBJ2-5, with 9 bases matching TRBD1. Germline trimming cut 4 bases from V and 4 bases from J; bases unmatched to any gene: 2. The CDR3 is 13 residues long. Germline loops: CDR1 SGHNT, CDR2 YYREEE (reference sequence).

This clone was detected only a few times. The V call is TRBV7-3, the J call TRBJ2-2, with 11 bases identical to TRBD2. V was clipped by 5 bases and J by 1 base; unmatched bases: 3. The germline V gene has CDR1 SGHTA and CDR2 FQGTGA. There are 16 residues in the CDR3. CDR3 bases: TGTGCCAGCAGCCTTGGACTAGCGGGGAACACCGGGGAGCTGTTTTTT. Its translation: CASSLGLAGNTGELFF.

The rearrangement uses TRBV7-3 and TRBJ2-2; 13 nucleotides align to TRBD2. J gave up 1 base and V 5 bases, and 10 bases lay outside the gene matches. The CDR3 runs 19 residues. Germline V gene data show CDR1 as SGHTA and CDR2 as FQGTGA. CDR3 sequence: CASSLYSTSGRMNTGELFF. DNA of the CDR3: TGTGCCAGCAGCCTATATTCGACTAGCGGGAGGATGAACACCGGGGAGCTGTTTTTT.

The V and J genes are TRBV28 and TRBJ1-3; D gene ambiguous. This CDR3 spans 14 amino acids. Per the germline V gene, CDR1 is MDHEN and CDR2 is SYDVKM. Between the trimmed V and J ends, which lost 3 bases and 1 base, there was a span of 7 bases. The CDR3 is CASSFQASGNTIYF. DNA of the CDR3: TGTGCCAGCAGTTTTCAGGCGTCTGGAAACACCATATATTTT.

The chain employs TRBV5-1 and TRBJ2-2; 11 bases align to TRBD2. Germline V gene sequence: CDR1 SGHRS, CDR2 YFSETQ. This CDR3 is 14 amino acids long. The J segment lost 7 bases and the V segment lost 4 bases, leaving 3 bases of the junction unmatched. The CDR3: CASSPGTSGGELFF. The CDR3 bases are TGCGCCAGCAGCCCTGGGACTAGCGGCGGGGAGCTGTTTTTT.